These 27 T cell receptor beta chains were sequenced from one sample in a study of T cells in Graves' hyperthyroidism and ophthalmopathy. Amplification of TCR beta CDR3 regions used RNA as the template. In the first-round RT-PCR of the TCR CDR3, the HTBI primer set was used. TCRdb re-analysed the multiplex PCR reads in MiXCR, keeping a single row per CDR3 protein. The sample has about 600,000 distinct CDR3 sequences; more than 13% are singletons. Material for sequencing was blood. All receptors come from a woman between 18 and 30 years old with Graves' ophthalmopathy.

This clonotype was picked up many times. The gene calls are TRBV27 and TRBJ2-1, with D perhaps being TRBD1 or TRBD2 (5 bases each). Trimming shortened V by 8 bases and J by 0 bases, and 11 bases separated the two germline ends. This CDR3 spans 14 amino acids. The V gene's germline CDR1 is MNHEY and CDR2 SMNVEV (reference sequence). The CDR3 here is CASRSGRSYNEQFF. The CDR3 DNA reads as TGTGCCAGCCGGTCGGGACGCTCCTACAATGAGCAGTTCTTC.

This clonotype was counted ten times or more. V gene TRBV2 combines with J gene TRBJ2-4; unclear D gene. The CDR3 is made up of 11 amino acids. Germline-derived CDR1 and CDR2 are SNHLY and FYNNEI. The V gene lost 7 bases and the J gene lost 4 bases, with 5 bases spanning the gap. The CDR3 here is CASTPKNIQYF. The CDR3 nucleotides are TGTGCCAGCACACCTAAAAACATTCAGTACTTC.

A few counts support this clonotype. The chain joins TRBV19 to TRBJ2-7; D perhaps matches TRBD1 (6 bases). The CDR3 runs 14 residues. Germline CDR1 LNHDA, CDR2 SQIVND (reference sequence). Trimming removed 4 bases at V and 0 bases at J, with 10 bases between. CDR3 residues: CASSTQDSSYEQYF. CDR3 in DNA: TGTGCCAGTAGTACCCAGGACAGCTCCTACGAGCAGTACTTC.

The V call is TRBV15, the J call TRBJ2-2; possible D gene TRBD2, 5 bases. Per germline, CDR1 LNHNV and CDR2 YYDKDF (reference sequence). This CDR3 contains 13 residues. Trimming stripped 2 bases from V and 10 bases from J, with 11 bases between. This CDR3 reads CATSRRGTEELFF. The CDR3 DNA reads TGTGCCACCAGCAGACGGGGAACGGAGGAGCTGTTTTTT.

This clonotype has a count of ten or more. This chain links TRBV12-3 or TRBV12-4 with TRBJ1-6; 10 bases match TRBD1. The CDR3 is 14 amino acids. The V and J ends lost 6 bases and 8 bases, in that order; junction bases with no gene match: 4. CDR3 loop: CASSRQGADSPLHF. The CDR3 bases are TGTGCCAGCAGCAGACAGGGGGCGGATTCACCCCTCCACTTT.

This clonotype has just a few counts. The rearrangement joins TRBV20-1 to TRBJ1-1; TRBD1 is a possible D gene (5 bases). CDR1 and CDR2 (germline): DFQATT, SNEGSKA (reference sequence). The CDR3 length is 16 residues. The V end was cut by 0 bases, the J end by 7 bases, with 21 bases between. CDR3 in DNA: TGCAGTGCTAGAGAGAAAGGGAGAGGGGCCATCTTTGAAGCTTTCTTT. Translation gives CSAREKGRGAIFEAFF.

This clonotype showed up many times. The chain recombines TRBV20-1 with TRBJ2-1; no reliable D call. CDR1 is DFQATT, CDR2 SNEGSKA, per germline (reference sequence). CDR3 length equals 17 residues. The germline V and J ends were trimmed by 0 bases and 6 bases, with 21 bases remaining between them. The CDR3 nucleotides read TGCAGTGCTAGAGATTCCCACAAGGGTTTTGGGCTCAATGAGCAGTTCTTC. The encoded protein is CSARDSHKGFGLNEQFF.

As for this clonotype: Possible read error: a much larger clone is one base away. The gene calls are TRBV27 and TRBJ1-1; 7 nucleotides agree with TRBD1. J was trimmed by 3 bases and V by 5 bases; bases with no gene match: 6. This CDR3 is built from 14 residues. Germline V CDR1 and CDR2: MNHEY, SMNVEV (reference sequence). CDR3 nucleotides: TGTGCCAGCAGTCGGGGACAGTTCGACACTGAAGCTTTCTTT. Its translation is CASSRGQFDTEAFF.

This clonotype was counted ten times or more. This rearrangement joins TRBV20-1 to TRBJ2-7, with TRBD2 matching over 7 bases. V trimming: 4 bases; J trimming: 2 bases; junction bases outside the gene matches: 11. Germline lookup yields CDR1 DFQATT and CDR2 SNEGSKA (reference sequence). CDR3 length: 15 amino acids. CDR3 bases: TGCAGTGCTAATACGCCCCGACGGGGGGCCTACGAGCAGTACTTC. It encodes CSANTPRRGAYEQYF.

At least ten counts were recorded for this clonotype. V gene TRBV7-2 combines with J gene TRBJ2-1, with 13 positions matching TRBD2. V shed 4 bases, J shed 1 base, and the junction held 7 bases outside the gene matches. Germline V lookup: CDR1 SGHTA, CDR2 FQGNSA. The CDR3 totals 18 residues. The CDR3 DNA reads TGTGCCAGCAGCTCGGGACTAGCGGGAAGGTCTTCCTACAATGAGCAGTTCTTC. Translated: CASSSGLAGRSSYNEQFF.

This clonotype occurred many times. V and J are TRBV7-8 and TRBJ2-1; tentatively, D is TRBD1 or TRBD2 (5 bases each). The CDR3 has 15 amino acids. V shed 5 bases and J shed 5 bases, with 16 bases lying between them. Germline V gene lookup returns CDR1 SGHVS and CDR2 FQNEAQ. CDR3 residues: CASSHRFRDDNEQFF. In DNA form, the CDR3 reads TGTGCCAGCAGCCACAGATTCCGGGACGACAATGAGCAGTTCTTC.

This clonotype was observed at least ten times. The genes are TRBV2 and TRBJ2-7, with 7 bases lining up with TRBD1. Per the germline V gene, CDR1 is SNHLY and CDR2 is FYNNEI. This CDR3 is built from 15 residues. V shed 7 bases, J shed 3 bases, and the junction held 12 bases outside the gene matches. In DNA form, the CDR3 reads TGTGCCAGCAACTCCGGTGGGCAGGGGGTCTACGAGCAGTACTTC. It specifies CASNSGGQGVYEQYF.

Many counts were recorded for this clonotype. The DNA is left out, because the CDR3 cannot be placed on it with certainty; the CDR3 is given as TCRdb lists it. V usage is TRBV13 and J usage is TRBJ1-1; the tabulated D call, TRBD1, remains unverified against the DNA. The germline V gene encodes CDR1 PRHDT and CDR2 FYEKMQ (reference sequence). 14 amino acids form the CDR3, both terminal residues included. CDR3: CASSVGPGTDRAFF.

This chain links TRBV19 with TRBJ1-5; 9 nucleotides align to TRBD1. This CDR3 comprises 17 residues. The V segment lost 4 bases and the J segment 5 bases; nucleotides outside the gene matches: 12. Germline CDR1 LNHDA, CDR2 SQIVND (reference sequence). The CDR3 DNA reads TGTGCCAGTAGTACCCCTCTGGGACAGGGATTGGATCAGCCCCAGCATTTT. It is translated as CASSTPLGQGLDQPQHF.

In its sample, this clonotype was seen many times. The chain couples TRBV6-5 to TRBJ2-2; D may be TRBD1 or TRBD2 (5 bases each). V lost 0 bases and J 0 bases, leaving 23 bases between the germline ends. CDR1 MNHEY and CDR2 SVGAGI come from the germline V gene. The CDR3 consists of 21 residues. The chain's CDR3 is CASSYSGPPLVGRANTGELFF. The CDR3 region has the DNA TGTGCCAGCAGTTACTCGGGGCCCCCACTAGTAGGACGAGCGAACACCGGGGAGCTGTTTTTT.

This clonotype appeared many times. The chain is built from TRBV20-1 and TRBJ1-5; D call uncertain. Per the germline V gene, CDR1 is DFQATT and CDR2 is SNEGSKA (reference sequence). Trimming removed 3 bases at V and 0 bases at J, with 9 bases between. The CDR3 is 14 amino acids. In DNA form, the CDR3 reads TGCAGTGCTAGCCTTGGCTATAGCAATCAGCCCCAGCATTTT. It codes for CSASLGYSNQPQHF.

There are a few counts of this clonotype. This chain links TRBV27 with TRBJ1-2, with 9 bases lining up with TRBD1. V trimming: 5 bases; J trimming: 8 bases; junction bases outside the gene matches: 12. The CDR3 runs 15 residues. Germline loops: CDR1 MNHEY, CDR2 SMNVEV (reference sequence). CDR3 DNA sequence: TGTGCCAGCAGTCTCTACACCGGGACAGGGATCGGCTACACCTTC. Protein sequence: CASSLYTGTGIGYTF.

This clonotype was recorded at least ten times. This chain links TRBV18 with TRBJ2-1, with D hard to call. This CDR3 contains 15 residues. Germline assignment: CDR1 KGHSH and CDR2 LQKENI. V was cut by 0 bases and J by 4 bases, with 10 bases left in between. The CDR3 region has the DNA TGTGCCAGCTCACCACCGAGCATAGGGTACAATGAGCAGTTCTTC. Translating it yields CASSPPSIGYNEQFF. Using reference TRBV18 and TRBJ2-1 for the parts outside the CDR3, the full variable domain is NAGVMQNPRHLVRRRGQEARLRCSPMKGHSHVYWYRQLPEEGLKFMVYLQKENIIDESGMPKERFSAEFPKEGPSILRIQQVVRGDSAAYFCASSPPSIGYNEQFFGPGTRLTVL.

This clonotype has ten or more counts. The chain uses TRBV6-1 and TRBJ1-1, with 7 bases fitting TRBD1. There are 15 residues in the CDR3. The germline V gene has CDR1 MNHNS and CDR2 SASEGT. The trim removed 10 bases at V and 3 bases at J, leaving 14 bases unmatched. The CDR3 DNA is TGTGCCACCTCGCCCCCGACAGGGTGGGACACTGAAGCTTTCTTT. Its protein product is CATSPPTGWDTEAFF.

This clonotype came up a few times. The V gene is TRBV20-1, the J gene TRBJ1-3; D remains ambiguous. V lost 6 bases and J lost 0, with 15 bases in between. CDR3 size: 15 residues. In germline, CDR1 is DFQATT, CDR2 SNEGSKA (reference sequence). The DNA for the CDR3 is TGCAGTGCCCAGGACGCAGGTGGCTCTGGAAACACCATATATTTT. This gives the protein CSAQDAGGSGNTIYF.

This clonotype was observed a few times. The gene calls are TRBV9 and TRBJ2-3; TRBD1 is a possible D gene (5 bases). The germline CDR1 and CDR2 sequences are SGDLS and YYNGEE. Trimming took 0 bases from V and 2 from J, leaving 13 bases between them. This CDR3 is built from 16 residues. The CDR3 region is CASSVEAGRNTDTQYF. Written as DNA, the CDR3 is TGTGCCAGCAGCGTAGAGGCAGGGCGGAACACAGATACGCAGTATTTT.

This chain uses TRBV7-9 with TRBJ2-7; no definite D call. V was pared by 1 base and J by 4 bases, with 8 bases between. This CDR3 spans 13 amino acids. CDR1 is SEHNR and CDR2 is FQNEAQ in the germline V gene (reference sequence). CDR3 amino acids: CASSLDLEYEQYF. CDR3 in DNA: TGTGCCAGCAGCTTAGATCTGGAATACGAGCAGTACTTC.

In this sample, this clonotype turned up many times. The V call is TRBV7-9, the J call TRBJ1-3; D remains ambiguous. The CDR3 length is 18 residues. Per germline, CDR1 SEHNR and CDR2 FQNEAQ (reference sequence). V was clipped by 1 base and J by 4 bases, with 20 bases between them. The CDR3, as DNA: TGTGCCAGCAGCTTAGTGGAGGCAGGCCTGGTTGTCGGAAACACCATATATTTT. It is translated as CASSLVEAGLVVGNTIYF.

A note on this clonotype: The germline gene is not matched at one end of the junction; a read error may be the cause. V usage is TRBV28 and J usage is TRBJ2-1; 11 nucleotides align to TRBD2. Germline V gene lookup returns CDR1 MDHEN and CDR2 SYDVKM. This CDR3 comprises 21 residues. As DNA, the CDR3 is TGCGCCAGCAGCCAACCCCCGGTACTAGCGGGAGTAATAAGTAGAGGCAATGAGCAGTTCTTC. This gives the protein CASSQPPVLAGVISRGNEQFF.

This clonotype occurred a few times. The V call is TRBV18, the J call TRBJ2-3; TRBD2 agrees at 11 bases. Germline-derived CDR1 and CDR2 are KGHSH and LQKENI. This CDR3 is 17 amino acids long. V was clipped by 2 bases and J by 0 bases; unmatched bases: 4. CDR3 sequence reads: CASSPFRLAGSTDTQYF. The CDR3 DNA follows: TGTGCCAGCTCACCATTCCGACTAGCGGGAAGCACAGATACGCAGTATTTT.

This clonotype occurred a few times. The rearrangement joins TRBV29-1 to TRBJ1-1; 7 positions match TRBD1. CDR3 size: 15 residues. Germline V gene data show CDR1 as SQVTM and CDR2 as ANQGSEA. Losses at the gene ends were 6 bases for V and 1 base for J; bases not matched to a gene: 11. CDR3 sequence reads: CSVQGRLVRNTEAFF. CDR3 coding DNA: TGCAGCGTACAGGGGAGGCTGGTCAGGAACACTGAAGCTTTCTTT.

The rearrangement uses TRBV7-8 and TRBJ2-3, with 10 bases identical to TRBD1. Trimming took 5 bases from V and 2 from J; bases not matched to a gene: 13. Looked up from germline, CDR1 is SGHVS and CDR2 is FQNEAQ. CDR3 length: 18 residues. CDR3 loop: CASSHGGQGTSYTDTQYF. The CDR3, as DNA: TGTGCCAGCAGCCATGGGGGACAGGGGACCTCCTACACAGATACGCAGTATTTT.